The sequence of this TCR beta chain was determined in a study of tumour-infiltrating T cells in Burkitt lymphoma (TCRdb year 2020). About the study as a whole: All epidemiological subtypes of Burkitt lymphoma were represented in the cohort, which was made up of fewer than 100 patients. TCR repertoire data were correlated with clinical outcome; productive clonality predicted overall and progression-free survival, independent of established prognosticators including age at diagnosis.

Library method: the immunoSEQ multiplex PCR assay. In TCRdb, the immuneACCESS table is reduced to in-frame sequences with V and J assigned. These tables do not hold every clone; where another copy was compared, an unresolved V gene accounts for under half, and the others remain unexplained. The table for this sample lists roughly 700 clones; approximately 85% of them were counted only once. The ten largest clones take up around a fifth of the sample. The CDR3 starts with the cysteine, ends with the phenylalanine, and has 14 residues. The sequence is cut down to CDR3 DNA, 42 bases in frame from base 1. V was cut back by 1 base and J by 3 bases, leaving a gap of 9 bases between them. Looking up the germline V gene (reference sequence) yields CDR1 LNHDA and CDR2 SQIVND. Study-wide conclusions, independent of this receptor: Several public clonotypes were found to be shared across numerous Burkitt lymphoma patients, which suggests a shared tumour neoantigen selection that is absent from diffuse large B-cell lymphoma.

A note on this clone: What this receptor recognizes is not known. There are no base qualities to consult, and no much larger clone falls within one base.

The chain was built from TRBV19 and TRBJ1-1; TRBD1 is a possible D gene, resting on 6 matching bases. This TCR was recovered from a human donor with Burkitt lymphoma. Sequencing was performed on tumor tissue. The DNA sequence is TGTGCCAGTAGTATAGTGCCAGGGGACACTGAAGCTTTCTTT. This yields the protein CASSIVPGDTEAFF. With the portions outside the CDR3 filled from the reference TRBV19 and TRBJ1-1 genes, the complete variable region becomes DGGITQSPKYLFRKEGQNVTLSCEQNLNHDAMYWYRQDPGQGLRLIYYSQIVNDFQKGDIAEGYSVSREKKESFPLTVTSAQKNPTAFYLCASSIVPGDTEAFFGQGTRLTVV.